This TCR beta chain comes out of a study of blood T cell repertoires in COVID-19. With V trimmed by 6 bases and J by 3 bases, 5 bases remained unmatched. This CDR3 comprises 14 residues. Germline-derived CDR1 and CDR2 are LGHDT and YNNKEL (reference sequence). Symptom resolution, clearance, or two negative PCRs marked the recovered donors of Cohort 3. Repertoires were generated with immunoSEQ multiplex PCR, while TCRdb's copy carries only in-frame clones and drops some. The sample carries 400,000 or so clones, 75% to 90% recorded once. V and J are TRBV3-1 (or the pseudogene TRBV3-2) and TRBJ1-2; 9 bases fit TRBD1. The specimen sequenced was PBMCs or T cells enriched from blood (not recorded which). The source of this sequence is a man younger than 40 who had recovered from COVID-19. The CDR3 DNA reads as TGTGCCAGCAGAGGGACAGGGAGCGACTATGGCTACACCTTC. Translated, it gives CASRGTGSDYGYTF.